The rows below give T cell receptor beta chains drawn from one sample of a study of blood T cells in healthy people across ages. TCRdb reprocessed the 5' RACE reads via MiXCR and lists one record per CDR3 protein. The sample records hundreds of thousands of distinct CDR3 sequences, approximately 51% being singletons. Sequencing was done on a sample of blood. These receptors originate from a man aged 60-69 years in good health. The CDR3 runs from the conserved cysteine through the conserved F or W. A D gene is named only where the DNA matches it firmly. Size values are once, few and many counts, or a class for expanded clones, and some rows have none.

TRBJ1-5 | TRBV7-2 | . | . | TGTGCCAGCAGCCTTGGGGGCTCTACGGGCAATCAGCCCCAGCATTTT | CASSLGGSTGNQPQHF
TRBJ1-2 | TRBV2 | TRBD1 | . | TGTGCCAGCAGTGAAAGATCGGCACAGGGGCTCAATGGCTACACCTTC | CASSERSAQGLNGYTF
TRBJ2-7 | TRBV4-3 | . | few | TGCGCCAGCAGTCCTGGGCGAGCCTCCTACGAGCAGTACTTC | CASSPGRASYEQYF
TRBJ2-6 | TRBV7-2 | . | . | TGTGCCAGCAGCTTCCAGACCGGGACACTGACCTCTGGGGCCAACGTCCTGACTTTC | CASSFQTGTLTSGANVLTF
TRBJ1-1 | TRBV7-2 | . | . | TGTGCCAGCAGCTTAGGGGGGACCCGGACTGAAGCTTTCTTT | CASSLGGTRTEAFF
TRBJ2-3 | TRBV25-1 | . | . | TGTGCCAGCAGTGATAGCAGGGTTCCAGATACGCAGTATTTT | CASSDSRVPDTQYF
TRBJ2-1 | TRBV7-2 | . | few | TGTGCCAGCAGCGTTAGTGTAGTTGAGCAGTTCTTC | CASSVSVVEQFF
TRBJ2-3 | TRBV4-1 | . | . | TGCGCCAGCAGCCACGATCCGAGCACAGATACGCAGTATTTT | CASSHDPSTDTQYF
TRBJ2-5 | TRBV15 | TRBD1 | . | TGTGCCACCAGCAGAGATGGCCCCCTCGGGACAGGGGACCAAGAGACCCAGTACTTC | CATSRDGPLGTGDQETQYF
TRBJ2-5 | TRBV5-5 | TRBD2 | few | TGTGCCAGCAGCTCCGGGACTAGCGGGTACTTC | CASSSGTSGYF
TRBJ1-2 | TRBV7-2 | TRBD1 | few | TGTGCCAGCAGCCTTAGAAGAGGGCAGGGGGCCAATTTATTACATGGCTACACCTTC | CASSLRRGQGANLLHGYTF
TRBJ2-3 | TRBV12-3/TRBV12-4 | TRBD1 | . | TGTGCCAGCAGTTTAATGGGGACAGGGAGGACAGATACGCAGTATTTT | CASSLMGTGRTDTQYF
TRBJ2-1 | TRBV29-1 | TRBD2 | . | TGCAGCGTTGCGGGACTAGCGGGGTCCGGGGGGCAGTTCTTC | CSVAGLAGSGGQFF
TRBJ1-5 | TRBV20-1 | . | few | TGCAGTGCTAGAGGGGGGTCCGGGAACCGAGGTCAGCCCCAGCATTTT | CSARGGSGNRGQPQHF
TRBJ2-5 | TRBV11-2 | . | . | TGTGCCAGCTGTTTAGTGGCGGGACACCATCAAGAGACCCAGTACTTC | CASCLVAGHHQETQYF
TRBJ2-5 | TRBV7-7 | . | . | TGTACTAGCAGCTTAGGAGGACTAAGCCAAGAGACCCAGTACTTC | CTSSLGGLSQETQYF
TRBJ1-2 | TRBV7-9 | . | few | TGTGCCAGCAGCTCTTCCGGTGGGGGGTTAGGCTACACCTTC | CASSSSGGGLGYTF
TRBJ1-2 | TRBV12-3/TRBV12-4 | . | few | TGTGCCAGCAGTCCCGACGGACCCTATGGCTACACCTTC | CASSPDGPYGYTF
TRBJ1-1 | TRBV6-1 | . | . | TGTGTCAGCAGTGAAGCGATTAGGAAAAGGGGTGAAGCTTTCTTT | CVSSEAIRKRGEAFF
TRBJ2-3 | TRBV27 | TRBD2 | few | TGTGCCAGCAGTATTACCACCCTAGCGGCTAGCACAGATACGCAGTATTTT | CASSITTLAASTDTQYF
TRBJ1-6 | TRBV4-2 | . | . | TGTGCCAGCAGCCAAGCTGGTGCATTACCCAGTTCACCCCTCCACTTT | CASSQAGALPSSPLHF
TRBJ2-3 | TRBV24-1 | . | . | TGTGCCACCAGTGATCGCGGCAGGGGGGGAGATACGCAGTATTTT | CATSDRGRGGDTQYF
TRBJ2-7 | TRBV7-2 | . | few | TGTGCCAGCAGCCAGGGGAGGGGGCGAACCTACGAGCAGTACTTC | CASSQGRGRTYEQYF
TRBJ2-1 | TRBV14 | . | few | TGTGCCAGCAGCGCTCTGGCGAATGAGCAGTTCTTC | CASSALANEQFF
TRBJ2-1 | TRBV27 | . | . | TGTGCCAGCAGTACCCTACTCGGTGAGCAGTTCTTC | CASSTLLGEQFF
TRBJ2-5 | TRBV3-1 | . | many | TGTGCCAGCAGCCAAACATGGGCCCAGTACTTC | CASSQTWAQYF
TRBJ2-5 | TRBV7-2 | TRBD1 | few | TGTGCCAGCAGCTTTTTGCCCCTATACCGACAGGGACAAGAGACCCAGTACTTC | CASSFLPLYRQGQETQYF
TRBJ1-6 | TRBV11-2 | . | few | TGTGCCAGCAGCCTACAGACCAATTCACCCCTCCACTTT | CASSLQTNSPLHF
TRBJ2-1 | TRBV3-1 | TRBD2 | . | TGTGCCAGCAGCCAATTGGGGCGGGGGACCTACAATGAGCAGTTCTTC | CASSQLGRGTYNEQFF